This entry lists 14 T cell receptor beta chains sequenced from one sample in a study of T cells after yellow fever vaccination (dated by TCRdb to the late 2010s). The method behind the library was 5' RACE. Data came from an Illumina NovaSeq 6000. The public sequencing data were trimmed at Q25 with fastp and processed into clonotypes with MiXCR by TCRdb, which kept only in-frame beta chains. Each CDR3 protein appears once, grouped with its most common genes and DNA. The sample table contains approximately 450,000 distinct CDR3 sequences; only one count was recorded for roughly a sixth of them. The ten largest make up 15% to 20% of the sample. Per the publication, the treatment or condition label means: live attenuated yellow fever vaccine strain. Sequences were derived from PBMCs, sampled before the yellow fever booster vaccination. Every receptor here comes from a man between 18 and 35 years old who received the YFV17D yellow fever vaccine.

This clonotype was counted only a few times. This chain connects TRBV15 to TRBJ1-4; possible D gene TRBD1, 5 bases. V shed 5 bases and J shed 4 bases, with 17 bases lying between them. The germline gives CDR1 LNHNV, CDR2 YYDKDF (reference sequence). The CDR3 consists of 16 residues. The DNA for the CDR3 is TGTGCCACCAGCCTCGACCGGGGACGGTTTAATGAAAAACTGTTTTTT. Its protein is CATSLDRGRFNEKLFF.

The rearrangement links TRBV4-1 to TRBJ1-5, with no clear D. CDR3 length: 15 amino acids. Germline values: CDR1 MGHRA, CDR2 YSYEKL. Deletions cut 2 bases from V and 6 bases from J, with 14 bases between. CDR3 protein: CASSQSGVGGQPQHF. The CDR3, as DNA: TGCGCCAGCAGCCAAAGCGGAGTGGGCGGTCAGCCCCAGCATTTT.

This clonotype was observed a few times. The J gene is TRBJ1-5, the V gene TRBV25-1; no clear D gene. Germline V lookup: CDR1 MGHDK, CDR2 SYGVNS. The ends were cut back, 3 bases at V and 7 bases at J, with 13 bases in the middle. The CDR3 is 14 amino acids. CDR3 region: CASSDSGFRQPQHF. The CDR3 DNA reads TGTGCCAGCAGTGATTCCGGGTTCAGGCAGCCCCAGCATTTT.

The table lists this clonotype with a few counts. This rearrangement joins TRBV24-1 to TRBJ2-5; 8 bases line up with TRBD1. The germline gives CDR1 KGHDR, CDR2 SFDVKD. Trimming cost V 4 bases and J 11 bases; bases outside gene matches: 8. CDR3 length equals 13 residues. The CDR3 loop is CATSDQDREFQYF. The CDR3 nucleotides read TGTGCCACCAGTGACCAGGACAGGGAGTTTCAGTACTTC.

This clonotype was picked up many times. The CDR3 DNA is TGTGCCAGCAGTCTGGGTAATCGGCGCGAGCAGTACTTC. This encodes CASSLGNRREQYF. The V and J genes are TRBV7-2 and TRBJ2-7; the D is unclear. CDR3 length: 13 residues. The ends were cut back, 6 bases at V and 6 bases at J, with 15 bases in the middle. Germline CDR1 reads SGHTA; CDR2 reads FQGNSA.

The CDR3 coding sequence is TGTGCCAGCAGCCAAGATTTATACCGGGGGGGCGTGGAGACCCAGTACTTC. This sequence encodes CASSQDLYRGGVETQYF. The chain is built from TRBV3-1 and TRBJ2-5, with 8 bases identical to TRBD2. This CDR3 has 17 amino acids. V lost 0 bases to trimming and J lost 5 bases; unmatched junction nucleotides: 11. The germline CDR1 and CDR2 sequences are LGHDT and YNNKEL (reference sequence).

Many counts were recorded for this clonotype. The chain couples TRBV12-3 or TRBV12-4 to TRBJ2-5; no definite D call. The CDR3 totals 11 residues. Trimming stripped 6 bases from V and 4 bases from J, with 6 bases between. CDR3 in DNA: TGTGCCAGCAGAAACATAGAGACCCAGTACTTC. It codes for CASRNIETQYF.

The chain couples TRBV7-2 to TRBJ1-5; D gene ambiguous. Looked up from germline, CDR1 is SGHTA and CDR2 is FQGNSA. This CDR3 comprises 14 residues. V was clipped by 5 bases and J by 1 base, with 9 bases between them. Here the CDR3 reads CASSGPPSNQPQHF. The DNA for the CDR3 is TGTGCCAGCAGCGGCCCTCCCAGCAATCAGCCCCAGCATTTT.

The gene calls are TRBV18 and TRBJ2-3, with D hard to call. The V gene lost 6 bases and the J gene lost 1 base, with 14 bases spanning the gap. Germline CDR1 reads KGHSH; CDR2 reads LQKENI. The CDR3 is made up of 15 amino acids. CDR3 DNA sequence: TGTGCCAGCTCCGACGGACGGTCGGGCACAGATACGCAGTATTTT. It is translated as CASSDGRSGTDTQYF.

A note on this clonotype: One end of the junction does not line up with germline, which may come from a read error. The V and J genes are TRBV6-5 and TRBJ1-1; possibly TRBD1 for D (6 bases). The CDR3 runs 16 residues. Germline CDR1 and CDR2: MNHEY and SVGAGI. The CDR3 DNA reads TGTGCCAGCAGCTACTCATCAGGGGTCGGAGGCACTGAAGCTTTCTTT. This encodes CASSYSSGVGGTEAFF.

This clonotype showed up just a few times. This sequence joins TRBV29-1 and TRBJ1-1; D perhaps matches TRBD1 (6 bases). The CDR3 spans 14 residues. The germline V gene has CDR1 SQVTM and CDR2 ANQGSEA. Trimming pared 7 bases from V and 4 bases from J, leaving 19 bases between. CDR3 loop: CSASPLSGVTEAFF. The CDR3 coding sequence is TGCAGCGCCTCCCCTTTGTCAGGGGTCACTGAAGCTTTCTTT.

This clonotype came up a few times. For the CDR3, the DNA is TGTGCCAGCAGCCACGGGATCTTCGGGCCGGAGGGCTACACCTTC. This translates into CASSHGIFGPEGYTF. This sequence joins TRBV6-6 and TRBJ1-2, with unresolved D. Germline CDR1 is MNHNY and CDR2 is SVGAGI (reference sequence). V shed 6 bases and J shed 8 bases, with 22 bases lying between them. The CDR3 extends over 15 amino acids.

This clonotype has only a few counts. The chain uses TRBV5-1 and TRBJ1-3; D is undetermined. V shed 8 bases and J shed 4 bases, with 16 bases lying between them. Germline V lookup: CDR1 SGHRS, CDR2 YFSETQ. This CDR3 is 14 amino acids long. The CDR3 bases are TGCGCCAGTTGCCTCGGTGGATCAGGAAACACCATATATTTT. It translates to CASCLGGSGNTIYF.

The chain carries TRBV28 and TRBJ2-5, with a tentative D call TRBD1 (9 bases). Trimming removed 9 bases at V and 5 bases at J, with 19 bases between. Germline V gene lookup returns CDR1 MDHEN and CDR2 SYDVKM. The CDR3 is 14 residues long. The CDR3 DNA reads TGTGCCAGTAGAACAGGGGGCGGGAGGGAGACCCAGTACTTC. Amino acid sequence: CASRTGGGRETQYF.